This is a list of T cell receptor beta chains from one sample in a study of OX40 agonist ivuxolimab in advanced cancers. The protocol was immunoSEQ multiplex PCR, while the TCRdb copy is restricted to in-frame clones and leaves out a portion. This table holds around 150,000 clones, roughly 91% found once. Sequenced here: CD4+ or CD8+ T cells sorted from blood, sampled in a trial of the OX40 agonist ivuxolimab. These receptors all come from an adult with an advanced solid tumor such as melanoma, head and neck, liver or kidney cancer. Each CDR3 is given with its conserved first and last residue. The D gene is left open where the match is weak. Only some rows state a clone size, as once, few, many or a class for expanded clones.

j_gene,abundance,v_gene,d_gene,CDR3nt,CDR3aa
TRBJ1-2,-,TRBV7-3,-,TGTGCCAGCAGCTTAACGGGAGGAACGGGCGGCTACACCTTC,CASSLTGGTGGYTF
TRBJ2-3,-,TRBV27,-,TGTGCCAGCAGTTCCGGTGGGCGGGGAATACGGGATACGCAGTATTTT,CASSSGGRGIRDTQYF
TRBJ1-5,-,TRBV6-5,TRBD1,TGTGCCAGCAGCCCCGACAGGGAGATGAGGCAGCCCCAGCATTTT,CASSPDREMRQPQHF
TRBJ2-3,-,TRBV5-6,-,TGTGCCAGCAGCCCCGAGGGCCTTAGCACAGATACGCAGTATTTT,CASSPEGLSTDTQYF
TRBJ1-2,-,TRBV7-2,-,TGTGCCAGCAGCTTAGGCGGCACCCCTTATGGCTACACCTTC,CASSLGGTPYGYTF
TRBJ1-1,-,TRBV6-5,-,TGTGCCAGCCACAGAGGGGGAGAAGCTTTCTTT,CASHRGGEAFF
TRBJ1-4,-,TRBV6-1,-,TGTGCCAGCAGTGGACCGACAGCTGCAACTAATGAAAAACTGTTTTTT,CASSGPTAATNEKLFF
TRBJ2-6,-,TRBV5-4,TRBD2,TGTGCCAGCAGCTTCCCAGGGAGGGGTTCTGGGGCCAACGTTCTGACTTTC,CASSFPGRGSGANVLTF
TRBJ1-1,-,TRBV2,-,TGTGCCAGCAATGGGGGAGGGACTGAAGCTTTCTTT,CASNGGGTEAFF
TRBJ2-7,-,TRBV18,-,TGTGCCAGCTCACCTGCGGCCTCCTACGAGCAGTACTTC,CASSPAASYEQYF
TRBJ1-1,-,TRBV19,-,TGTGCCAGTAGTATCCTAGGGCCAGCGAACACTGAAGCTTTCTTT,CASSILGPANTEAFF
TRBJ1-4,-,TRBV11-3,TRBD1,TGTGCCAGCAGCTTAGAGACAGGGGGTGAAAAACTGTTTTTT,CASSLETGGEKLFF
TRBJ1-1,-,TRBV7-3,-,TGTGCCAGCCTGCCTGGGGTTTGGTCTGAAGCTTTCTTT,CASLPGVWSEAFF
TRBJ2-2,-,TRBV30,-,TGTGCCTGGAGCGGGACTGCCGCCGGGGAGCTGTTTTTT,CAWSGTAAGELFF
TRBJ2-7,-,TRBV28,-,TGTGCCAGCAGTTTAAGTGCAAACTACGAGCAGTACTTC,CASSLSANYEQYF
TRBJ2-1,-,TRBV21-1,-,TGTGCCAGCAGCTCTCTCAATGAGCAGTTCTTC,CASSSLNEQFF
TRBJ2-6,-,TRBV6-6,-,TGTGCCAGCAGGCCCTACTCTGGGGCCAACGTCCTGACTTTC,CASRPYSGANVLTF
TRBJ2-6,-,TRBV29-1,-,TGCAGCGCTGGTGGGCCCGAAGCGGCCGGGGCCAACGTCCTGACTTTC,CSAGGPEAAGANVLTF
TRBJ1-2,-,TRBV5-4,-,TGTGCCAGCAGCGGGGGGGGATTTGGCTACACCTTC,CASSGGGFGYTF
TRBJ2-3,-,TRBV4-2,TRBD2,TGTGCCAGCCGTTATAGCGGGAGGTTTACAGATACGCAGTATTTT,CASRYSGRFTDTQYF
TRBJ2-5,-,TRBV7-8,TRBD1,TGTGCCAGCACCACCTGGCCCCGGGACAGAGGGAGCGCTGAAGAGACCCAGTACTTC,CASTTWPRDRGSAEETQYF
TRBJ1-2,-,TRBV5-5,-,TGTGCCAGCAGCTTTCAGGGCGAGACAGGTTCCCCTTCTAACTATGGCTACACCTTC,CASSFQGETGSPSNYGYTF
TRBJ2-5,-,TRBV7-2,-,TGTGCCAGCAGCTTATCTCCCCCTTCAGGCTGGGAGACCCAGTACTTC,CASSLSPPSGWETQYF
TRBJ1-4,few,TRBV19,-,TGTGCCAGTAGTGACAGATTTAATGAAAAACTGTTTTTT,CASSDRFNEKLFF
TRBJ2-4,-,TRBV19,TRBD2,TGTGCCAGTAAGGACCGGGACAACGGGAGGGACATTCAGTACTTC,CASKDRDNGRDIQYF